The rows below give T cell receptor beta chains drawn from one sample of a study of blood T cell repertoires in COVID-19. The data were produced by immunoSEQ multiplex PCR, yet TCRdb's version contains in-frame clones alone and is incomplete. The sample contains roughly 360,000 clones, 81% of which appear only once. The sequencing sample was made of peripheral blood. These receptors all stem from a human donor with acute or convalescent COVID-19. The donor label of this sample is uncertain. Both conserved end residues are part of each CDR3. A D gene is named only where the DNA matches it firmly. Size is stated for part of the rows, as once, few or many counts, or as a class when the clone is expanded.

V,J,size,D,DNA,CDR3
TRBV6-2/TRBV6-3,TRBJ1-5,.,.,TGTGCCAGCAGTCCCCCACGAACAGCCGCCTCCAATCAGCCCCAGCATTTT,CASSPPRTAASNQPQHF
TRBV19,TRBJ1-6,.,.,TGTGCCAGTAGTATCGGACAGAGGCCAAGTTCACCCCTCCACTTT,CASSIGQRPSSPLHF
TRBV2,TRBJ2-5,.,TRBD1,TGTGCCAGTGGGACAGAGCAAGAGACCCAGTACTTC,CASGTEQETQYF
TRBV2,TRBJ2-7,few,.,TGTGCCAGCAGTGGTGGGGGGACGGGAATACACGAGCAGTACTTC,CASSGGGTGIHEQYF
TRBV15,TRBJ1-1,once,.,TGTGCCACCAGCGGAAGGAGGGTCGTCACTGAAGCTTTCTTT,CATSGRRVVTEAFF
TRBV7-9,TRBJ2-5,.,.,TGTGCCAGCAGCTTAATTAGCGAGACCCAGTACTTC,CASSLISETQYF
TRBV19,TRBJ2-2,.,.,TGTGCCAGTAGTCCTGGCGTCGTGAGGACCGGGGAGCTGTTTTTT,CASSPGVVRTGELFF
TRBV7-2,TRBJ2-7,.,TRBD2,TGTGCCAGCAGCTCCAGGCGGGGGGGTGAGCAGTACTTC,CASSSRRGGEQYF
TRBV7-9,TRBJ1-2,once,.,TGTGCCAGCAGCTTAGCCACGCGGGGGTTCTATGGCTACACCTTC,CASSLATRGFYGYTF
TRBV5-1,TRBJ2-1,.,.,TGCGCCAGCAGCTTAGCTGGGAGTTATGATAATGAGCAGTTCTTC,CASSLAGSYDNEQFF
TRBV29-1,TRBJ1-2,few,.,TGCAGCGTTGACGGGGGGTTCGGCTACACCTTC,CSVDGGFGYTF
TRBV15,TRBJ1-2,.,TRBD1,TGTGCCACCAGCAGAGATAGGACAGGGGGCCACTATGGCTACACCTTC,CATSRDRTGGHYGYTF
TRBV2,TRBJ1-1,.,.,TGTGCCAGCAGTTCCACAGCGAACACTGAAGCTTTCTTT,CASSSTANTEAFF
TRBV6-2/TRBV6-3,TRBJ2-1,.,TRBD2,TGTGCCAGCAGTTACTCGACTACTAGCGGGGGGCAGTCCTACAATGAGCAGTTCTTC,CASSYSTTSGGQSYNEQFF
TRBV19,TRBJ2-3,few,.,TGTGCCAGTAGTAACCGGGGGAGCACAGATACGCAGTATTTT,CASSNRGSTDTQYF
TRBV2,TRBJ1-2,.,TRBD1,TGTGCCAAAGACAGGGGGCTCGGCTATGGCTACACCTTC,CAKDRGLGYGYTF
TRBV6-1,TRBJ2-7,.,TRBD2,TGTGCCAGCAGTGAGGGACTAGCGACAACCTACGAGCAGTACTTC,CASSEGLATTYEQYF
TRBV2,TRBJ1-5,.,TRBD1,TGTGCCAGCCAGGACAGGGGGCTTCAGCCCCAGCATTTT,CASQDRGLQPQHF
TRBV7-2,TRBJ2-3,.,TRBD2,TGTGCCAGCAGCTTAGTCGGGACTAGCGGATCAGATACGCAGTATTTT,CASSLVGTSGSDTQYF
TRBV18,TRBJ2-1,.,TRBD2,TGTGCCAGCTCACCCCGTTTTTCGGGACTAGTTGAGAATGAGCAGTTCTTC,CASSPRFSGLVENEQFF
TRBV7-9,TRBJ1-3,.,.,TGTGCCAGCAGCTCGGGAGGTGGTCCAATCTCTGGAAACACCATATATTTT,CASSSGGGPISGNTIYF
TRBV2,TRBJ2-7,.,.,TGTGCCAGTCGACCGGGACACCGGACCTACGAGCAGTACTTC,CASRPGHRTYEQYF